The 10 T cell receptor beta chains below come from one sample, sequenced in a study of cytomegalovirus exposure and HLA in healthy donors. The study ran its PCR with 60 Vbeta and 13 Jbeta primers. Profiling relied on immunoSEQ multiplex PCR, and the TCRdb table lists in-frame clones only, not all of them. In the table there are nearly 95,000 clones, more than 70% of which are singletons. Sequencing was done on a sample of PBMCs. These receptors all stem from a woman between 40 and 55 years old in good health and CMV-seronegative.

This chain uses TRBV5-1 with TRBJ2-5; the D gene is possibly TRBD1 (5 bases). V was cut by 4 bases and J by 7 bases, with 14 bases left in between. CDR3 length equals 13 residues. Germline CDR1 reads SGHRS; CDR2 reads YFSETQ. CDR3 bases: TGCGCCAGCAGCCAGGGAAATCATGGGACCCAGTACTTC. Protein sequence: CASSQGNHGTQYF.

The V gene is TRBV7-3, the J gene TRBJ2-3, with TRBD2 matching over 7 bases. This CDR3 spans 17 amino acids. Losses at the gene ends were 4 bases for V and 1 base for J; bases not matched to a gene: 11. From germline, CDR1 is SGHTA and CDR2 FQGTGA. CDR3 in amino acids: CASSSAGLVEGTDTQYF. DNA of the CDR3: TGTGCCAGCAGCTCAGCAGGACTAGTAGAGGGCACAGATACGCAGTATTTT.

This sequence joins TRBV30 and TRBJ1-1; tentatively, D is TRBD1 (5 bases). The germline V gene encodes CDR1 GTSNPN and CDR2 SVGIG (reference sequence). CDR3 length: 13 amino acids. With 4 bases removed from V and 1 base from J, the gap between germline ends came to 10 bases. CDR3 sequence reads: CAWNNQGNTEAFF. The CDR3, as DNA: TGTGCCTGGAATAACCAGGGGAACACTGAAGCTTTCTTT.

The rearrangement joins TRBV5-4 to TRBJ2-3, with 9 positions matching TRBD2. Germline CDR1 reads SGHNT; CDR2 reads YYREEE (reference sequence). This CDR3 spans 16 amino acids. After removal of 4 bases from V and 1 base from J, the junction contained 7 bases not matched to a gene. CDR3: CASSGIAGAGTDTQYF. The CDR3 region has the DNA TGTGCCAGCAGCGGGATAGCGGGGGCCGGCACAGATACGCAGTATTTT.

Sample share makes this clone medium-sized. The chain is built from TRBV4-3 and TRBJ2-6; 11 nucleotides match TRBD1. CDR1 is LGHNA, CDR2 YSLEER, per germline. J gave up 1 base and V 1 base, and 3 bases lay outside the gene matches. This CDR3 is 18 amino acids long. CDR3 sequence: CASSQAGQGVSGANVLTF. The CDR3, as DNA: TGCGCCAGCAGCCAAGCGGGACAGGGGGTTTCTGGGGCCAACGTCCTGACTTTC.

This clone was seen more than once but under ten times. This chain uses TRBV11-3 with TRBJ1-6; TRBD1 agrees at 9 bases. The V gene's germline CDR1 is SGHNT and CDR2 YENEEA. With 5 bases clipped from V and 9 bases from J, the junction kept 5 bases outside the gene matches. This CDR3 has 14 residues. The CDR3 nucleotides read TGTGCCAGCAGCCCTGGGGGACAGGGTTCACCCCTCCACTTT. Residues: CASSPGGQGSPLHF.

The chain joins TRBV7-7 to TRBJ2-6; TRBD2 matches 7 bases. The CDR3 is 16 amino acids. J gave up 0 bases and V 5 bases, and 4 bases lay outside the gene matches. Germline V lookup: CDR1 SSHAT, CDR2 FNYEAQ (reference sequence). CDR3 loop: CASSPGRASGANVLTF. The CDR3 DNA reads TGTGCCAGCAGCCCGGGGAGGGCCTCTGGGGCCAACGTCCTGACTTTC.

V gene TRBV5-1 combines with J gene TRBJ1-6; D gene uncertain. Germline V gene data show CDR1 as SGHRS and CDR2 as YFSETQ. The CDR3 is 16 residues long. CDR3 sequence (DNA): TGCGCTAACCAGCTTCAGGTTTTGCCCTATAATTCACCCCTCCACTTT. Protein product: CANQLQVLPYNSPLHF. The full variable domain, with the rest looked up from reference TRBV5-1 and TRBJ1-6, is KAGVTQTPRYLIKTRGQQVTLSCSPISGHRSVSWYQQTPGQGLQFLFEYFSETQRNKGNFPGRFSGRQFSNSRSEMNVSTLELGDSALYLCANQLQVLPYNSPLHFGNGTRLTVT.

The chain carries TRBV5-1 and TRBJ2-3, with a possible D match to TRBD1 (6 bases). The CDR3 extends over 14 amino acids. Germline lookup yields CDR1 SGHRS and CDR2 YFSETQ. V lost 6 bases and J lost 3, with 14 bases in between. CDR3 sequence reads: CASTRDGQTDTQYF. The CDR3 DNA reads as TGCGCCAGCACTCGAGATGGACAGACAGATACGCAGTATTTT.

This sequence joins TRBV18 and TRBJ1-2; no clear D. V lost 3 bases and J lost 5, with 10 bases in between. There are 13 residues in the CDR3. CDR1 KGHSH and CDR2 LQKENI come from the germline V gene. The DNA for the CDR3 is TGTGCCAGCTCACCTGAGTTGAAGTATGGCTACACCTTC. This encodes CASSPELKYGYTF.